What follows are 14 T cell receptor beta chains derived from one specimen sequenced in a study of control samples from healthy donors and cancer patients. Assay: immunoSEQ multiplex PCR; the TCRdb copy retains only in-frame clones and omits some. The sample lists 100,000 to 150,000 clones, roughly 92% seen once, with roughly 0.54% in the top ten. Sequencing used PBMCs. The receptors originated from a man older than 75 with head and neck cancer.

J is TRBJ2-7 and V is TRBV7-2; tentative D call: TRBD1 (5 bases). V was pared by 3 bases and J by 1 base, with 7 bases between. CDR1 SGHTA and CDR2 FQGNSA come from the germline V gene. The length of the CDR3 is 13 residues. Written as DNA, the CDR3 is TGTGCCAGCAGCTTTCAGGGTTCCTACGAGCAGTACTTC. Translating gives CASSFQGSYEQYF.

This clone appeared once. The J gene is TRBJ2-1, the V gene TRBV5-1, with D perhaps matching TRBD2 (6 bases). The CDR3 has 16 residues. Per germline, CDR1 SGHRS and CDR2 YFSETQ. Deletions cut 1 base from V and 5 bases from J, with 16 bases between. The CDR3 sequence: CASSLLSGVGHNEQFF. The DNA of the CDR3 is TGCGCCAGCAGCTTGTTGTCGGGAGTCGGCCACAATGAGCAGTTCTTC. Supplemented by reference TRBV5-1 and TRBJ2-1, the full variable domain reads KAGVTQTPRYLIKTRGQQVTLSCSPISGHRSVSWYQQTPGQGLQFLFEYFSETQRNKGNFPGRFSGRQFSNSRSEMNVSTLELGDSALYLCASSLLSGVGHNEQFFGPGTRLTVL.

This rearrangement joins TRBV9 to TRBJ1-2, with D unresolved. Between the trimmed V and J ends, which lost 3 bases and 7 bases, there was a span of 10 bases. This CDR3 has 12 residues. CDR1 and CDR2 from the germline V gene are SGDLS and YYNGEE. The CDR3: CASSASPGGYTF. Written as DNA, the CDR3 is TGTGCCAGCAGCGCCTCCCCGGGTGGCTACACCTTC.

The chain is built from TRBV6-5 and TRBJ1-1; no clear D. CDR1 and CDR2 from the germline V gene are MNHEY and SVGAGI. The CDR3 has 12 amino acids. Trimming removed 4 bases from V and 11 bases from J, with 14 bases in between. This CDR3 reads CASSSRTRGAFF. As DNA, the CDR3 is TGTGCCAGCAGTTCCCGGACTCGAGGGGCTTTCTTT.

The chain recombines TRBV7-6 with TRBJ2-2, with 10 bases matching TRBD2. V was pared by 5 bases and J by 2 bases, with 5 bases of the junction left unmatched. The germline gives CDR1 SGHVS, CDR2 FNYEAQ. The CDR3 is 16 residues long. CDR3 sequence reads: CASSTTSGTNTGELFF. The CDR3, as DNA: TGTGCCAGCAGCACAACTAGCGGGACTAACACCGGGGAGCTGTTTTTT.

The chain carries TRBV6-5 and TRBJ2-7; TRBD1 matches 10 bases. V shed 7 bases, J shed 4 bases, and the junction held 7 bases outside the gene matches. In germline, CDR1 is MNHEY, CDR2 SVGAGI. The CDR3 sequence is 14 residues long. The CDR3 sequence is CASITDRGIYEQYF. The CDR3 DNA follows: TGTGCCAGCATTACGGACAGGGGGATTTACGAGCAGTACTTC.

The chain couples TRBV6-1 to TRBJ1-6, with D maybe TRBD1 (5 bases). Germline lookup yields CDR1 MNHNS and CDR2 SASEGT. The CDR3 sequence is 18 residues long. The ends were cut back, 1 base at V and 2 bases at J, with 15 bases in the middle. CDR3 sequence: CASSEGWGSRPYNSPLHF. CDR3 sequence (DNA): TGTGCCAGCAGTGAAGGTTGGGGGTCACGACCCTATAATTCACCCCTCCACTTT.

The table lists this clone with many counts. The gene calls are TRBV14 and TRBJ2-7; D unresolved. The germline V gene has CDR1 SGHDN and CDR2 FVKESK. V was cut by 6 bases and J by 0 bases, with 9 bases left in between. The CDR3 loop spans 13 amino acids. The CDR3 DNA reads as TGTGCCAGCAGGCCTGCTGGCTCCTACGAGCAGTACTTC. Protein sequence: CASRPAGSYEQYF.

The J gene is TRBJ1-6, the V gene TRBV4-3; no clear D. The CDR3 totals 16 residues. Germline loops: CDR1 LGHNA, CDR2 YSLEER. Trimming took 0 bases from V and 8 from J, leaving 14 bases between them. The CDR3, as DNA: TGCGCCAGCAGCCAAGATCTTGGAGGGAGGCATTCACCCCTCCACTTT. Translation: CASSQDLGGRHSPLHF.

The genes are TRBV6-2 or TRBV6-3 and TRBJ2-7, with a tentative D call TRBD2 (6 bases). Germline-derived CDR1 and CDR2 are MNHEY and SVGEGT. The V and J ends lost 2 bases and 2 bases respectively, with 13 bases between them. The CDR3 sequence is 15 residues long. The chain's CDR3 is CASSYAGTYPYEQYF. The CDR3 region has the DNA TGTGCCAGCAGTTACGCCGGGACTTACCCCTACGAGCAGTACTTC.

The CDR3 DNA is TGCGCCAGCAGTGACAACAATTCACCCCTCCACTTT. It translates to CASSDNNSPLHF. The chain combines TRBV10-1 with TRBJ1-6; D ambiguous. Trimming pared 3 bases from V and 7 bases from J, leaving 4 bases between. Germline-derived CDR1 and CDR2 are WNHNN and SYGVQD (reference sequence). The CDR3 sequence is 12 residues long.

The V gene is TRBV10-1, the J gene TRBJ2-1, with D perhaps given as TRBD1 or TRBD2 (6 bases each). Germline V gene sequence: CDR1 WNHNN, CDR2 SYGVQD (reference sequence). The CDR3 covers 16 residues. The CDR3: CPRSGPGASSYNEQFF. The CDR3 bases are TGCCCCCGCAGTGGCCCGGGGGCGAGCTCCTACAATGAGCAGTTCTTC.

The count of this clone is one. V and J are TRBV30 and TRBJ2-1, with 16 bases fitting TRBD2. Germline V lookup: CDR1 GTSNPN, CDR2 SVGIG (reference sequence). The CDR3 runs 18 residues. Trimming cost V 7 bases and J 0 bases; bases outside gene matches: 9. The CDR3 protein is CAFSGLAGGKSSYNEQFF. In nucleotides, the CDR3 is TGTGCCTTCTCGGGACTAGCGGGGGGGAAGAGCTCCTACAATGAGCAGTTCTTC.

The chain combines TRBV10-2 with TRBJ1-2, with 9 positions matching TRBD1. Looked up from germline, CDR1 is WSHSY and CDR2 is SAAADI. This CDR3 is built from 14 residues. J lost 8 bases, V lost 8 bases, and 12 bases had no gene match. CDR3 bases: TGCGCCAGCGGATGGACCGGGACAGGGAAAGGCTACACCTTC. Its protein product is CASGWTGTGKGYTF.